This T cell receptor (beta chain) was documented in a study of T cell repertoires in cytomegalovirus infection. In the study overall: It was recently identified HLA-C-restricted and well-studied HLA-B-restricted CMV epitopes that the study used. CMV infection and matching HLA type were both indicated by public TCR beta signatures.

TCRdb re-analysed the reads in MiXCR, keeping a single row per CDR3 protein. The sample includes about 110,000 distinct CDR3 sequences, approximately 45% seen only once; the top ten take approximately 69%. Germline loops: CDR1 MDHEN, CDR2 SYDVKM. The CDR3 is 16 amino acids. The trim removed 6 bases at V and 2 bases at J, leaving 6 bases unmatched. Notes on this clonotype: Its target is not known.

J is TRBJ1-4 and V is TRBV28, with 10 bases lining up with TRBD1. The sample in question was CD8+ T cells from cultured PBMCs, obtained from culture after CMV antigen stimulation. The TCR sequence derives from a human donor in good health (CMV status not recorded). Some clones in this sample may be carry-over from other donors' samples. This chain's CDR3 is CASRSDRGPTNEKLFF. The CDR3 DNA is TGTGCCAGCAGATCCGACAGGGGGCCCACTAATGAAAAACTGTTTTTT.